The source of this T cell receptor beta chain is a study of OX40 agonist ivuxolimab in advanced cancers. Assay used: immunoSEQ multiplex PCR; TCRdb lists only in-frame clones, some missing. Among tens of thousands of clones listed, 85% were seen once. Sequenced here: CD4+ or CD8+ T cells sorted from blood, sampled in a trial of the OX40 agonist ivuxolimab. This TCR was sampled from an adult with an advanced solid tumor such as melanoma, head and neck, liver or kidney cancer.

The CDR3 DNA reads TGTGCCAGCAGCGTAGAAGCTAGCGGGAGGTCCAATGAGCAGTTCTTC. The encoded protein is CASSVEASGRSNEQFF. The chain combines TRBV9 with TRBJ2-1; 11 bases are shared with TRBD2. Germline CDR1 reads SGDLS; CDR2 reads YYNGEE. J gave up 6 bases and V 0 bases, and 5 bases lay outside the gene matches. The length of the CDR3 is 16 residues.